These 22 T cell receptor beta chains came from one sample sequenced in a study of T cell repertoires in cytomegalovirus infection. Their specific antigens are unknown. TCRdb itself ran the reads through MiXCR, one entry per CDR3 protein. The sample includes about 890,000 distinct CDR3 sequences, more than 25% of them seen just once. This specimen consisted of cultured CD8+ T cells from PBMCs, obtained from culture after CMV antigen stimulation. The receptors shown here come from a human donor in good health (CMV status not recorded). Some clones in this sample may be carry-over from other donors' samples.

This chain uses TRBV7-9 with TRBJ2-5, with a possible D match to TRBD1 (6 bases). CDR1 and CDR2 (germline): SEHNR, FQNEAQ (reference sequence). The CDR3 has 16 residues. V shed 5 bases and J shed 1 base, with 17 bases lying between them. CDR3 loop: CASSAQGRVSQETQYF. For the CDR3, the DNA is TGTGCCAGCAGCGCACAGGGACGGGTTAGCCAAGAGACCCAGTACTTC. Drawing the rest from reference TRBV7-9 and TRBJ2-5, the complete variable domain is DTGVSQNPRHKITKRGQNVTFRCDPISEHNRLYWYRQTLGQGPEFLTYFQNEAQLEKSRLLSDRFSAERPKGSFSTLEIQRTEQGDSAMYLCASSAQGRVSQETQYFGPGTRLLVL.

This clonotype was observed a handful of times. The V and J genes are TRBV20-1 and TRBJ1-2; D remains ambiguous. Looked up from germline, CDR1 is DFQATT and CDR2 is SNEGSKA (reference sequence). V lost 2 bases to trimming and J lost 4 bases, with 8 bases between them. The CDR3 runs to 12 residues. CDR3 nucleotide sequence: TGCAGTGCTAGATTCAGGAGCTATGGCTACACCTTC. Translating it yields CSARFRSYGYTF.

This clonotype appeared a few times. The gene calls are TRBV28 and TRBJ2-1; D ambiguous. The CDR3 sequence is 13 residues long. The V and J ends lost 5 bases and 8 bases respectively, with 13 bases between them. The germline V gene encodes CDR1 MDHEN and CDR2 SYDVKM. The CDR3 loop is CASSPGGYDEQFF. The DNA for the CDR3 is TGTGCCAGCAGTCCTGGCGGATACGATGAGCAGTTCTTC. Complete variable domain (other parts from reference TRBV28 and TRBJ2-1): DVKVTQSSRYLVKRTGEKVFLECVQDMDHENMFWYRQDPGLGLRLIYFSYDVKMKEKGDIPEGYSVSREKKERFSLILESASTNQTSMYLCASSPGGYDEQFFGPGTRLTVL.

In this sample, this clonotype turned up a few times. The J gene is TRBJ1-5, the V gene TRBV7-9; D remains unclear. Germline V gives CDR1 SEHNR, CDR2 FQNEAQ (reference sequence). The CDR3 is 13 residues long. V lost 3 bases and J lost 3, with 6 bases in between. The CDR3 reads CASSFNHNQPQHF. The CDR3 DNA is TGTGCCAGCAGCTTTAATCACAATCAGCCCCAGCATTTT.

There are a few counts of this clonotype. This rearrangement joins TRBV10-3 to TRBJ2-3; D gene ambiguous. V gave up 2 bases and J gave up 0 bases, with 9 bases separating them. In germline, CDR1 is ENHRY, CDR2 SYGVKD. The CDR3 is made up of 15 amino acids. CDR3 sequence reads: CAISEGEWSTDTQYF. CDR3 bases: TGTGCCATCAGTGAGGGCGAGTGGAGCACAGATACGCAGTATTTT.

The chain combines TRBV13 with TRBJ1-1; perhaps TRBD1 as D (5 bases). The CDR3 consists of 15 residues. Germline V gene data show CDR1 as PRHDT and CDR2 as FYEKMQ (reference sequence). V lost 8 bases to trimming and J lost 4 bases, with 20 bases between them. CDR3 residues: CASLGEGLGSTEAFF. CDR3 DNA: TGTGCCAGCTTAGGGGAGGGGTTGGGGAGCACTGAAGCTTTCTTT.

This clonotype was seen a few times. V and J are TRBV20-1 and TRBJ1-5; D is uncertain. CDR3 length equals 14 residues. Germline CDR1 reads DFQATT; CDR2 reads SNEGSKA (reference sequence). Trimming took 1 base from V and 1 from J, leaving 8 bases between them. DNA of the CDR3: TGCAGTGCTAGAGGGATTCCAAGCAATCAGCCCCAGCATTTT. Its protein product is CSARGIPSNQPQHF.

This clonotype was seen repeatedly, ten times or more. V is TRBV6-5 and J is TRBJ2-7; D is possibly TRBD1 or TRBD2 (6 bases each). V was clipped by 0 bases and J by 0 bases, with 15 bases between them. CDR1 MNHEY and CDR2 SVGAGI come from the germline V gene. The CDR3 totals 17 residues. The CDR3 reads CASSYSAGGDSSYEQYF. CDR3 coding DNA: TGTGCCAGCAGTTACTCGGCCGGGGGCGACTCCTCCTACGAGCAGTACTTC.

There are a few counts of this clonotype. V is TRBV4-1 and J is TRBJ2-1; the D is unclear. V shed 0 bases and J shed 5 bases, with 11 bases lying between them. The germline CDR1 and CDR2 sequences are MGHRA and YSYEKL. The CDR3 runs 15 residues. This chain's CDR3 is CASSQDSQYDNEQFF. DNA for the CDR3: TGCGCCAGCAGCCAAGATTCACAGTACGACAATGAGCAGTTCTTC.

The V and J genes are TRBV6-6 and TRBJ1-2, with 7 nucleotides matching TRBD1. With 2 bases clipped from V and 10 bases from J, the junction kept 4 bases outside the gene matches. The CDR3 consists of 12 residues. CDR1 and CDR2 from the germline V gene are MNHNY and SVGAGI (reference sequence). This chain's CDR3 is CASSYDRVHYTF. The CDR3 region has the DNA TGTGCCAGCAGTTACGACAGGGTCCACTACACCTTC.

As to this clonotype: A single base separates this from a much larger clone, so it may be a read error. The chain links TRBV11-1 to TRBJ2-1, with 9 nucleotides matching TRBD1. With V trimmed by 5 bases and J by 6 bases, 11 bases remained unmatched. The CDR3 spans 16 residues. From germline, CDR1 is SGHAT and CDR2 FQDESV (reference sequence). CDR3 sequence: CASSHPGTGYCNEQFF. DNA of the CDR3: TGTGCCAGCAGCCACCCCGGGACAGGGTATTGCAATGAGCAGTTCTTC.

This rearrangement joins TRBV5-5 to TRBJ1-6, with D maybe TRBD1 (6 bases). The CDR3 is 14 amino acids. Germline V CDR1 and CDR2: SGHKS, YYEKEE (reference sequence). Deletions cut 3 bases from V and 9 bases from J, with 13 bases between. CDR3 sequence (DNA): TGTGCCAGCAGCTCCACAGGGTACGGTTCACCCCTCCACTTT. It yields the protein CASSSTGYGSPLHF.

The genes are TRBV7-9 and TRBJ2-2; D gene uncertain. The ends were cut back, 10 bases at V and 6 bases at J, with 21 bases in the middle. CDR1 and CDR2 from the germline V gene are SEHNR and FQNEAQ (reference sequence). The CDR3 consists of 15 residues. CDR3 DNA: TGTGCCACCAGTGGGCTCGTAACCGATCCCGGGGAGCTGTTTTTT. This gives the protein CATSGLVTDPGELFF.

The V call is TRBV15, the J call TRBJ2-3; D is unclear. V was pared by 6 bases and J by 0 bases, with 16 bases between. This CDR3 comprises 16 residues. The V gene's germline CDR1 is LNHNV and CDR2 YYDKDF (reference sequence). The CDR3: CATSPAHITSTDTQYF. CDR3 DNA sequence: TGTGCCACCAGTCCGGCGCATATTACTAGCACAGATACGCAGTATTTT.

This clonotype was seen a handful of times. The chain combines TRBV18 with TRBJ1-4; D is unresolved. This CDR3 has 15 residues. Germline CDR1 is KGHSH and CDR2 is LQKENI. Deletions cut 8 bases from V and 0 bases from J, with 13 bases between. In DNA, the CDR3 is TGTGCCAGCGCGTTCAGAAGTGCAACTAATGAAAAACTGTTTTTT. It encodes CASAFRSATNEKLFF.

In its sample, this clonotype was seen many times. The J gene is TRBJ2-3, the V gene TRBV5-1; D assignment may be TRBD1 or TRBD2 (5 bases each). V was trimmed by 7 bases and J by 6 bases, leaving 9 bases between them. CDR1 and CDR2 (germline): SGHRS, YFSETQ. The CDR3 totals 11 residues. Here the CDR3 DNA reads TGCGCCAGCGCCGAGGGGGATACGCAGTATTTT. This codes for CASAEGDTQYF.

The chain is built from TRBV10-2 and TRBJ1-5, with D tentatively TRBD1 (6 bases). The CDR3 covers 15 residues. Germline CDR1 reads WSHSY; CDR2 reads SAAADI. V lost 3 bases and J lost 1, with 10 bases in between. CDR3 sequence (DNA): TGCGCCAGCAGTGACTGGGGACAAAGCAATCAGCCCCAGCATTTT. Its translation: CASSDWGQSNQPQHF.

This clonotype was observed at least ten times. This chain links TRBV6-6 with TRBJ2-5; TRBD2 aligns across 11 bases. The CDR3 loop spans 16 amino acids. The germline CDR1 and CDR2 sequences are MNHNY and SVGAGI (reference sequence). Trimming cost V 6 bases and J 2 bases; bases outside gene matches: 8. In DNA, the CDR3 is TGTGCCAGCAGGTCCGCTAGCGGGGGGTTTCAAGAGACCCAGTACTTC. This encodes CASRSASGGFQETQYF.

This clonotype was recorded only once. The chain carries TRBV9 and TRBJ1-6, with 7 bases lining up with TRBD1. This CDR3 is built from 17 residues. The germline gives CDR1 SGDLS, CDR2 YYNGEE. V gave up 3 bases and J gave up 3 bases; unmatched junction bases: 9. For the CDR3, the DNA is TGTGCCAGCAGCGCCGAACCTGGGACAGTCTATAATTCACCCCTCCACTTT. Protein sequence: CASSAEPGTVYNSPLHF.

The gene calls are TRBV2 and TRBJ2-3; the match to TRBD1 covers 8 bases. CDR3 length: 16 residues. CDR1 SNHLY and CDR2 FYNNEI come from the germline V gene. J was trimmed by 6 bases and V by 0 bases; bases with no gene match: 8. The CDR3 DNA reads TGTGCCAGCAGTGAAGCCCGGGACAGGTTCCCGGATACGCAGTATTTT. It translates to CASSEARDRFPDTQYF. Full variable domain (outside the CDR3, taken from reference TRBV2 and TRBJ2-3): EPEVTQTPSHQVTQMGQEVILRCVPISNHLYFYWYRQILGQKVEFLVSFYNNEISEKSEIFDDQFSVERPDGSNFTLKIRSTKLEDSAMYFCASSEARDRFPDTQYFGPGTRLTVL.

This clonotype was observed a few times. The chain uses TRBV7-6 and TRBJ1-1; 7 bases fit TRBD1. Germline values: CDR1 SGHVS, CDR2 FNYEAQ. With V trimmed by 5 bases and J by 7 bases, 4 bases remained unmatched. This CDR3 has 12 amino acids. The CDR3 sequence is CASSQGGLEAFF. The CDR3 coding sequence is TGTGCCAGCAGCCAGGGGGGTCTTGAAGCTTTCTTT.

This rearrangement joins TRBV14 to TRBJ2-7; D is undetermined. The CDR3 extends over 15 amino acids. Deletions cut 0 bases from V and 2 bases from J, with 11 bases between. Germline CDR1 reads SGHDN; CDR2 reads FVKESK. The CDR3 region is CASSQDRGSAYEQYF. Here the CDR3 DNA reads TGTGCCAGCAGCCAAGATCGAGGATCCGCCTACGAGCAGTACTTC.